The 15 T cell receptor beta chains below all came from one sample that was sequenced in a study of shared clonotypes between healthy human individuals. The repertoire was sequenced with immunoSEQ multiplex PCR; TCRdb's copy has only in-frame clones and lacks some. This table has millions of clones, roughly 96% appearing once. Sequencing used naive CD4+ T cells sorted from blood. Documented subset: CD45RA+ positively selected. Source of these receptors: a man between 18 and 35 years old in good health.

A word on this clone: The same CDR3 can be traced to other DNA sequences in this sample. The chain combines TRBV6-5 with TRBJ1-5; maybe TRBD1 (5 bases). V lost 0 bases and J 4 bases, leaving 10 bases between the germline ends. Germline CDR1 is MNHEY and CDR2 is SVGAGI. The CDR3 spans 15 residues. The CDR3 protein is CASSYSRGGNQPQHF. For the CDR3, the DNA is TGTGCCAGCAGTTACTCTAGGGGCGGAAATCAGCCCCAGCATTTT.

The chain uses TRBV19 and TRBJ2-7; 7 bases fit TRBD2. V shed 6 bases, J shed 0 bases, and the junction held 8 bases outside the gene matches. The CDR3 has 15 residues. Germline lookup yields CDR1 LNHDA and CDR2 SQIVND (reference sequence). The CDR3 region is CASSPEASGSYEQYF. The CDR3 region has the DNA TGTGCCAGTAGCCCAGAGGCTAGCGGCTCCTACGAGCAGTACTTC. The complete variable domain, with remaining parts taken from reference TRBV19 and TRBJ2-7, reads DGGITQSPKYLFRKEGQNVTLSCEQNLNHDAMYWYRQDPGQGLRLIYYSQIVNDFQKGDIAEGYSVSREKKESFPLTVTSAQKNPTAFYLCASSPEASGSYEQYFGPGTRLTVT.

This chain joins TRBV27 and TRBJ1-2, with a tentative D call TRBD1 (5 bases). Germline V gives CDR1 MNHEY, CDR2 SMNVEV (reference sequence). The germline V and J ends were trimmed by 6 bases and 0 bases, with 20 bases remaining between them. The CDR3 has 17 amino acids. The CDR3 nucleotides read TGTGCCAGCAGCTTGGTGGGGCCGACCTCTTCTAACTATGGCTACACCTTC. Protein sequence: CASSLVGPTSSNYGYTF.

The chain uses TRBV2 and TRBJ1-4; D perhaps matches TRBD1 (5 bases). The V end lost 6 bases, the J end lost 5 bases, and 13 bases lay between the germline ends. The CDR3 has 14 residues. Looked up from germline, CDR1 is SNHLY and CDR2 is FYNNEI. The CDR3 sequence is CASSLADKNEKLFF. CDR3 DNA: TGTGCCAGCAGCCTCGCGGACAAAAATGAAAAACTGTTTTTT.

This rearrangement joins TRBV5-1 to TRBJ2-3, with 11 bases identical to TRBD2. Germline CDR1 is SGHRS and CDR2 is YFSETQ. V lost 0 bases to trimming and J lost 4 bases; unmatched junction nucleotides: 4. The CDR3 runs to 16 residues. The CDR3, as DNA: TGCGCCAGCAGCTTGGGACTAGCGGGGATACCAGATACGCAGTATTTT. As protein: CASSLGLAGIPDTQYF.

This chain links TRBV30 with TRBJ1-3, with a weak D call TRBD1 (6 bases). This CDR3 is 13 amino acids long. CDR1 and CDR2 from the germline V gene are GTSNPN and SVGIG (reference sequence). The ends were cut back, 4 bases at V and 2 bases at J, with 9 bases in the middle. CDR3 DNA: TGTGCCTGGACTACAGGGCCTGGAAACACCATATATTTT. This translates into CAWTTGPGNTIYF.

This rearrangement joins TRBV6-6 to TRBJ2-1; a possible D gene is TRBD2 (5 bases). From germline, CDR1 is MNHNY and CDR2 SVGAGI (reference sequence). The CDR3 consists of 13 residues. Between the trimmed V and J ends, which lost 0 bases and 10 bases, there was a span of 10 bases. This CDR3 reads CASSYSGVREQFF. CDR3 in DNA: TGTGCCAGCAGTTACTCGGGAGTCCGGGAGCAGTTCTTC.

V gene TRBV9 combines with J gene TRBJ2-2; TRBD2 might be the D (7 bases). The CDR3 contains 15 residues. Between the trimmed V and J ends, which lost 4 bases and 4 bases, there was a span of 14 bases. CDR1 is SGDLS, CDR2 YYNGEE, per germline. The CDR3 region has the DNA TGTGCCAGCAGCACCCCCCGGGGGGCCACCGGGGAGCTGTTTTTT. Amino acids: CASSTPRGATGELFF.

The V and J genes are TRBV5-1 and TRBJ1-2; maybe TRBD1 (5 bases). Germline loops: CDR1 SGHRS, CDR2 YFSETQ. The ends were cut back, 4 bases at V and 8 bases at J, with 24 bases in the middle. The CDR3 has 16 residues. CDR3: CASSPSRPQGLGGYTF. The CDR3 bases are TGCGCCAGCAGCCCCTCCCGGCCCCAGGGATTAGGGGGCTACACCTTC.

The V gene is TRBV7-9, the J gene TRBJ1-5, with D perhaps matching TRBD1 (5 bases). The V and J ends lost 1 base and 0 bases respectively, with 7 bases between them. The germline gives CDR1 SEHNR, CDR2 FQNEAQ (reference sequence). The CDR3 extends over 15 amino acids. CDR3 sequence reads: CASSLGGDSNQPQHF. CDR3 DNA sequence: TGTGCCAGCAGCTTAGGGGGGGATAGCAATCAGCCCCAGCATTTT.

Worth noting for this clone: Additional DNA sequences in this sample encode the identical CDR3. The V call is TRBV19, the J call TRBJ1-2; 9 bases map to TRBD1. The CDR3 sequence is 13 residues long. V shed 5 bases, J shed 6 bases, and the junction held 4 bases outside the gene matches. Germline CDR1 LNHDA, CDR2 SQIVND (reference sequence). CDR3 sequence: CASSPRTGDGYTF. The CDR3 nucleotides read TGTGCCAGTAGTCCGAGGACAGGGGATGGCTACACCTTC.

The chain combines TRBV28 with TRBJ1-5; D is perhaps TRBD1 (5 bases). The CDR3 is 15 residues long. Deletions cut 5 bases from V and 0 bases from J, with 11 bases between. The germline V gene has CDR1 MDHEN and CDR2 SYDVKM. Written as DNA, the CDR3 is TGTGCCAGCAGTCTCTTGGGACCTAGCAATCAGCCCCAGCATTTT. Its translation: CASSLLGPSNQPQHF.

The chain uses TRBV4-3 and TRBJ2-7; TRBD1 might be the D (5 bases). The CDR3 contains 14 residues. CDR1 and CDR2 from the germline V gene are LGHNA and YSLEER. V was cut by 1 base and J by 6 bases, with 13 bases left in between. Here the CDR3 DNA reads TGCGCCAGCAGCCAAGGGACAAAAGGAGCCGAGCAGTACTTC. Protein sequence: CASSQGTKGAEQYF.

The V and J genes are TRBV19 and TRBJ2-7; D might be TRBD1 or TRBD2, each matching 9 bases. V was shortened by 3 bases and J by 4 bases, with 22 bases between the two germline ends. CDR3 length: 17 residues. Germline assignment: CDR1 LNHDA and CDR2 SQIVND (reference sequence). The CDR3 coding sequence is TGTGCCAGTAGTATGGGACAGGGAATAGCGGGAGAGTACGAGCAGTACTTC. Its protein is CASSMGQGIAGEYEQYF.

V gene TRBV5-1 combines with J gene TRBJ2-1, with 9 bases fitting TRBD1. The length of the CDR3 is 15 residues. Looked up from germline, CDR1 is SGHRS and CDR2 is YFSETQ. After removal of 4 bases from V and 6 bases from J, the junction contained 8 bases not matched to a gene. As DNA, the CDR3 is TGCGCCAGCAGCCCTGACAGGGGGAAATTCAATGAGCAGTTCTTC. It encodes CASSPDRGKFNEQFF.